This T cell receptor (beta chain) is from a study of blood T cell repertoires in COVID-19. This clone was counted a few times. Generated by immunoSEQ multiplex PCR, the TCRdb table keeps only in-frame clones and is missing some. The table lists roughly 380,000 clones, roughly 90% of them singletons, with over 0.9% in the top ten. The germline V and J ends were trimmed by 3 bases and 6 bases, with 18 bases remaining between them. This CDR3 region has 16 residues. Per the germline V gene, CDR1 is LGHDT and CDR2 is YNNKEL (reference sequence). This chain joins TRBV3-1 (or the pseudogene TRBV3-2) and TRBJ1-3; no clear D gene. Sequencing was performed on PBMCs or T cells enriched from blood (not recorded which). The TCR originated in a woman aged 25 to 39 who had been exposed to COVID-19. As DNA, the CDR3 is TGTGCCAGCAGCCACACCGCCCATCAGGCACCAAACACCATATATTTT. It encodes CASSHTAHQAPNTIYF.